The 5 T cell receptor beta chains below all came from one sample that was sequenced in a study of Ad26.COV2.S vaccination and SARS-CoV-2 variants. As for treatment: about 20 received Ad26.COV2.S at low or high dose, single or two shots; a few received placebo; per-sample allocation not given. Sampling occurred on day 63 after the first vaccine or placebo injection. Method: immunoSEQ multiplex PCR; TCRdb's copy keeps in-frame clones and lacks some. The sample shows around 400,000 clones, roughly 90% of them seen only once. The specimen was peripheral blood, collected in a trial of Ad26.COV2.S vaccine versus placebo. The receptors were gathered from a person between 18 and 60 years old who received the Ad26.COV2.S COVID-19 vaccine or a placebo.

V and J are TRBV5-1 and TRBJ2-1; TRBD2 matches 14 bases. Trimming cost V 1 base and J 5 bases; bases outside gene matches: 5. The CDR3 spans 17 residues. Germline lookup yields CDR1 SGHRS and CDR2 YFSETQ. CDR3: CASSLQGLAGEDNEQFF. In DNA form, the CDR3 reads TGCGCCAGCAGCTTGCAGGGACTAGCGGGAGAGGACAATGAGCAGTTCTTC.

The chain employs TRBV7-3 and TRBJ2-1; no clear D gene. V dropped 0 bases and J dropped 4 bases, with 7 bases sitting between them. CDR3 length: 14 amino acids. Germline V lookup: CDR1 SGHTA, CDR2 FQGTGA. DNA for the CDR3: TGTGCCAGCAGCTTAACGCCCAGTTACAATGAGCAGTTCTTC. It encodes CASSLTPSYNEQFF.

V usage is TRBV6-5 and J usage is TRBJ1-5; a possible D gene is TRBD1 (5 bases). Germline V lookup: CDR1 MNHEY, CDR2 SVGAGI. CDR3 length: 13 amino acids. The V end lost 2 bases, the J end lost 7 bases, and 9 bases lay between the germline ends. CDR3 in DNA: TGTGCCAGCAGTTACGAAGGGGAACAGCCCCAGCATTTT. Its protein product is CASSYEGEQPQHF.

The genes are TRBV5-6 and TRBJ2-1; 9 bases fit TRBD2. Looked up from germline, CDR1 is SGHDT and CDR2 is YYEEEE. The CDR3 has 16 amino acids. The trim removed 4 bases at V and 7 bases at J, leaving 12 bases unmatched. The CDR3 loop is CASSPPLAGGWNEQFF. CDR3 nucleotide sequence: TGTGCCAGCAGCCCCCCCTTGGCGGGAGGGTGGAATGAGCAGTTCTTC.

This clone has just a few counts. The V and J genes are TRBV2 and TRBJ2-7; D remains unclear. Trimming removed 3 bases at V and 0 bases at J, with 9 bases between. Germline-derived CDR1 and CDR2 are SNHLY and FYNNEI. CDR3 length: 14 amino acids. The CDR3 is CASSESADSYEQYF. The CDR3 region has the DNA TGTGCCAGCAGTGAGTCGGCAGACTCCTACGAGCAGTACTTC.